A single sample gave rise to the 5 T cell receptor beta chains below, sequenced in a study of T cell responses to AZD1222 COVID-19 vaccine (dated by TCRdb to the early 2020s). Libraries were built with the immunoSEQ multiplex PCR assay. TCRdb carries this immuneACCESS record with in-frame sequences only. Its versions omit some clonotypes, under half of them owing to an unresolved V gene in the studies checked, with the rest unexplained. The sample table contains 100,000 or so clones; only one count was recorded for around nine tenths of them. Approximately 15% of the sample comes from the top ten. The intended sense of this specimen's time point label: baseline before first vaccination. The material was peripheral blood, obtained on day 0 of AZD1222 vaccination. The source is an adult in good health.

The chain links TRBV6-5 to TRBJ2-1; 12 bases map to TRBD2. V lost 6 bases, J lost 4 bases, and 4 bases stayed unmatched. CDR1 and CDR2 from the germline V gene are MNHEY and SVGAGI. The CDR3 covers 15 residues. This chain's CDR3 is CASRPGTSGYNEQFF. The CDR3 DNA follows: TGTGCCAGCAGGCCCGGGACTAGCGGGTACAATGAGCAGTTCTTC.

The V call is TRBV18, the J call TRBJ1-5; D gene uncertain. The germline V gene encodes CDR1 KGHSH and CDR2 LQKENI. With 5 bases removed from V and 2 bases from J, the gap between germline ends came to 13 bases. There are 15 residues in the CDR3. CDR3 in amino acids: CASSSAFGGNQPQHF. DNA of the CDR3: TGTGCCAGCTCATCCGCGTTCGGGGGCAATCAGCCCCAGCATTTT.

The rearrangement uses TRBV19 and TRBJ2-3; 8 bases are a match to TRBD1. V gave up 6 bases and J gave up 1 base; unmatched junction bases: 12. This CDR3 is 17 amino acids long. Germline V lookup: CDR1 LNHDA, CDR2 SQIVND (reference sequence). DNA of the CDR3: TGTGCCAGTAGCCATACTCCAGGGGGCGTCGGCACAGATACGCAGTATTTT. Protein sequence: CASSHTPGGVGTDTQYF.

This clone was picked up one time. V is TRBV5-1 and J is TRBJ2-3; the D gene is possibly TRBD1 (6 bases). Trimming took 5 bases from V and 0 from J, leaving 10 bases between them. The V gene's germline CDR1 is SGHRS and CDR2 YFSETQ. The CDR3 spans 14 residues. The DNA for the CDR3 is TGCGCCAGCAGACTAGGACAGAGCACAGATACGCAGTATTTT. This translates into CASRLGQSTDTQYF.

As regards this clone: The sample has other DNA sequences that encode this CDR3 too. For the CDR3, the DNA is TGTGCCAGCTCACCGGGGAGGGATCAGCCCCAGCATTTT. This sequence encodes CASSPGRDQPQHF. The rearrangement links TRBV18 to TRBJ1-5, with D hard to call. Germline CDR1 is KGHSH and CDR2 is LQKENI. This CDR3 comprises 13 residues. The V end lost 3 bases, the J end lost 5 bases, and 8 bases lay between the germline ends. Combining the CDR3 with reference TRBV18 and TRBJ1-5 gives the whole variable domain NAGVMQNPRHLVRRRGQEARLRCSPMKGHSHVYWYRQLPEEGLKFMVYLQKENIIDESGMPKERFSAEFPKEGPSILRIQQVVRGDSAAYFCASSPGRDQPQHFGDGTRLSIL.